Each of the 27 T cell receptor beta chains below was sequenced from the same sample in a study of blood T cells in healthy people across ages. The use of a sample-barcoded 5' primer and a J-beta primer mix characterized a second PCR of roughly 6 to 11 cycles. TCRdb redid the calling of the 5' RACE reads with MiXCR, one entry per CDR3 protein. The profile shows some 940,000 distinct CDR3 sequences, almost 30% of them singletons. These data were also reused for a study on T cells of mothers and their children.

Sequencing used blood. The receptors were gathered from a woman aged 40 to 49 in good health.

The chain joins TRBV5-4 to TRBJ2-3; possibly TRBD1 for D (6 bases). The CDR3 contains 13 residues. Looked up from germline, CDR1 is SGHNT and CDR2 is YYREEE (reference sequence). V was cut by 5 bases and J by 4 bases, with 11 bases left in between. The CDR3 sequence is CASSRPGADTQYF. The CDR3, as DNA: TGTGCCAGCAGTCGACCAGGGGCAGATACGCAGTATTTT.

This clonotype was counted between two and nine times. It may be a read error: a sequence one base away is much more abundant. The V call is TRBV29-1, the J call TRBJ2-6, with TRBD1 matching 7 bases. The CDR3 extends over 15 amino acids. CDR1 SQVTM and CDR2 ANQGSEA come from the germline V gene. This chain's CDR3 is CSVESRGSGANVRTF. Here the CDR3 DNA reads TGCAGCGTTGAATCCAGGGGGTCTGGGGCCAACGTCCGGACTTTC.

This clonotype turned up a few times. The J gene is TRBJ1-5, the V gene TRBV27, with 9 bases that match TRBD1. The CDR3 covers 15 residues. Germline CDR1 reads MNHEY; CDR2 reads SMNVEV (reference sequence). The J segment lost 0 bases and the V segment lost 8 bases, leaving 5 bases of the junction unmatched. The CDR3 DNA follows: TGTGCCAGCGGAGAGACAGGGGGTAGCAATCAGCCCCAGCATTTT. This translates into CASGETGGSNQPQHF.

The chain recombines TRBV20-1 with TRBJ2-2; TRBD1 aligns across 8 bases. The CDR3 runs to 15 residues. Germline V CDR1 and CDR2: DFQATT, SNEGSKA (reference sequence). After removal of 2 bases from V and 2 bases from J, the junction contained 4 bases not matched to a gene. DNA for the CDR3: TGCAGTGCTAGAAGGGACAGGACTAACACCGGGGAGCTGTTTTTT. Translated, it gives CSARRDRTNTGELFF.

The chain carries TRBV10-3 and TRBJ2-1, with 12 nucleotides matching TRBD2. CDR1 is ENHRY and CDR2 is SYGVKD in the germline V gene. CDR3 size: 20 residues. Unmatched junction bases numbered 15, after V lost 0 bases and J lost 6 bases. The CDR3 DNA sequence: TGTGCCATCAGTGAGTCGCCTAGCGGGGGGGCCATATTTGGTACCAATGAGCAGTTCTTC. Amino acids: CAISESPSGGAIFGTNEQFF.

Here the CDR3 DNA reads TGTGCCAGCAGCCCAGAATCAGGAGGCGTCACTGAAGCTTTCTTT. Protein product: CASSPESGGVTEAFF. V gene TRBV3-1 combines with J gene TRBJ1-1; D not resolved. From germline, CDR1 is LGHDT and CDR2 YNNKEL (reference sequence). The CDR3 is made up of 15 amino acids. V lost 4 bases to trimming and J lost 4 bases, with 16 bases between them.

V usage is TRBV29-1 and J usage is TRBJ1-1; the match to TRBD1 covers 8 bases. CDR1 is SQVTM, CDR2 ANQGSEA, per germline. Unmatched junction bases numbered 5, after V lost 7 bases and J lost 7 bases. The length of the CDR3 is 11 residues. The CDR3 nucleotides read TGCAGCGCAAGACAGGGGATTGAAGCTTTCTTT. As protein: CSARQGIEAFF.

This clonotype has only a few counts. CDR3: CATSDLRGYNEQFF. The CDR3 DNA reads TGTGCCACCAGTGATTTAAGGGGCTACAATGAGCAGTTCTTC. This rearrangement joins TRBV24-1 to TRBJ2-1; possible D gene TRBD1, 5 bases. Germline V gene data show CDR1 as KGHDR and CDR2 as SFDVKD. Trimming cost V 1 base and J 3 bases, with 6 bases left between them. The CDR3 spans 14 residues.

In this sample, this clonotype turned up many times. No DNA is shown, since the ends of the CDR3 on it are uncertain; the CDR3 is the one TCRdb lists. CDR3 sequence reads: CASSQAPTVPAAKRGAYGYTF. This chain links TRBV4-2 with TRBJ1-2. Germline V CDR1 and CDR2: LGHNA, YNFKEQ. The CDR3 is 21 residues long, counting both termini.

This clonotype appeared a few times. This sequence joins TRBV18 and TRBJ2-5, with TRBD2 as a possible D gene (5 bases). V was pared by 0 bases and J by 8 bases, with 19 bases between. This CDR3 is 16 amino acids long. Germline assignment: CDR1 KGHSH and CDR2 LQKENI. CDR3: CASSPPTNGGSGTQYF. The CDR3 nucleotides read TGTGCCAGCTCACCACCGACAAACGGCGGAAGCGGTACCCAGTACTTC. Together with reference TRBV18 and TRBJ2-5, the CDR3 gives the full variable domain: NAGVMQNPRHLVRRRGQEARLRCSPMKGHSHVYWYRQLPEEGLKFMVYLQKENIIDESGMPKERFSAEFPKEGPSILRIQQVVRGDSAAYFCASSPPTNGGSGTQYFGPGTRLLVL.

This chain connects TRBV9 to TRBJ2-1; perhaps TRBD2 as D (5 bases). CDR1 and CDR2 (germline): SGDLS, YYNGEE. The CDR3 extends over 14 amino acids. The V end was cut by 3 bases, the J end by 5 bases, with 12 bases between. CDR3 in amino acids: CASSGIASHNEQFF. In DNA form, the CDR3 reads TGTGCCAGCAGCGGGATAGCGAGTCACAATGAGCAGTTCTTC. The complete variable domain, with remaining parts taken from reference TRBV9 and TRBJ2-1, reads DSGVTQTPKHLITATGQRVTLRCSPRSGDLSVYWYQQSLDQGLQFLIQYYNGEERAKGNILERFSAQQFPDLHSELNLSSLELGDSALYFCASSGIASHNEQFFGPGTRLTVL.

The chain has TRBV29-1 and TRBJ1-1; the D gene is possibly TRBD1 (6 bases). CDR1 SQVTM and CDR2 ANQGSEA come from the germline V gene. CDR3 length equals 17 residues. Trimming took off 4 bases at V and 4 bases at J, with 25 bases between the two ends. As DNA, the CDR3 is TGCAGCGTTGTAGGGAGGGCAGGGGCCAAAACGACCACTGAAGCTTTCTTT. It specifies CSVVGRAGAKTTTEAFF.

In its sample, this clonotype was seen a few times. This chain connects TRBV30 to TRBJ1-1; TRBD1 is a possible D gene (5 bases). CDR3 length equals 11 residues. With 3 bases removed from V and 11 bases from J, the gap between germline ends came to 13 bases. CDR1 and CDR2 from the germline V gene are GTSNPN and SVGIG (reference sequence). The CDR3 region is CAWSWDGGAFF. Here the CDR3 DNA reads TGTGCCTGGAGCTGGGACGGGGGGGCTTTCTTT.

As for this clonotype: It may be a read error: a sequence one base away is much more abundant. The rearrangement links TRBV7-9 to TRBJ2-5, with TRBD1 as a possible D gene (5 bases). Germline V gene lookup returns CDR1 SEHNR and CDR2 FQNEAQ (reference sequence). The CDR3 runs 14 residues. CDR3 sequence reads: CANSLTQGQETQYF. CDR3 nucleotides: TGTGCCAACAGCTTAACGCAGGGTCAAGAGACCCAGTACTTC.

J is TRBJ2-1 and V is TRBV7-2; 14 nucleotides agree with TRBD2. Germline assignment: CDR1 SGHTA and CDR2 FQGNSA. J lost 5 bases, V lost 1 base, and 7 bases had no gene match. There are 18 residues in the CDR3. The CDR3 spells CASSLVGTSGGPHNEQFF. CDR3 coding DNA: TGTGCCAGCAGCTTAGTAGGGACTAGCGGGGGCCCGCACAATGAGCAGTTCTTC. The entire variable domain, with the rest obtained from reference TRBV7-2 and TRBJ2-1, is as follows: GAGVSQSPSNKVTEKGKDVELRCDPISGHTALYWYRQSLGQGLEFLIYFQGNSAPDKSGLPSDRFSAERTGGSVSTLTIQRTQQEDSAVYLCASSLVGTSGGPHNEQFFGPGTRLTVL.

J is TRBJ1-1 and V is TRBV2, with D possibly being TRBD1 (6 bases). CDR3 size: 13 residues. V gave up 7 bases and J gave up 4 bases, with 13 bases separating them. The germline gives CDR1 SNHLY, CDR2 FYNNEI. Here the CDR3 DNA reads TGTGCCAGCAAAACTACAGGGATCACTGAAGCTTTCTTT. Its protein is CASKTTGITEAFF.

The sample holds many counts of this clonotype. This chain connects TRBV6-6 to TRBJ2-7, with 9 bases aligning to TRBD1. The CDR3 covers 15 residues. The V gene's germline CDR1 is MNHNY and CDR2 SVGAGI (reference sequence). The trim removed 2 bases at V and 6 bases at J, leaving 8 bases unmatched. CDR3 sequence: CASSYGRTGEGEQYF. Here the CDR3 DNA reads TGTGCCAGCAGTTACGGTAGGACAGGGGAGGGCGAGCAGTACTTC.

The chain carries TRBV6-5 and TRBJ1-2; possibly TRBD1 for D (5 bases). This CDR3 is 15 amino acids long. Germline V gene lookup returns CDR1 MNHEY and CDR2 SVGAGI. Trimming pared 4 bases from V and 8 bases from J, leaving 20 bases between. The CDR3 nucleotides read TGTGCCAGCAGTTCCTTCAGCAGGGCGGGTCAAGGCTACACCTTC. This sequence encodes CASSSFSRAGQGYTF.

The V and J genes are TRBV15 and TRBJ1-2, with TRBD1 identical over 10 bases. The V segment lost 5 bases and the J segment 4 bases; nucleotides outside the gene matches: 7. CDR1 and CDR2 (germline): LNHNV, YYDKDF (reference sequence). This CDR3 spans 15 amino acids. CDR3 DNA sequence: TGTGCCACCAGCGAGGGGACAGGGGATGGCTATGGCTACACCTTC. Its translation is CATSEGTGDGYGYTF.

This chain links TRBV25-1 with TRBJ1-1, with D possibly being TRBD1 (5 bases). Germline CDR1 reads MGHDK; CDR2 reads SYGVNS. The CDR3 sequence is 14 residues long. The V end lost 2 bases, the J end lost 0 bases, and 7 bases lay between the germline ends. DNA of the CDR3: TGTGCCAGCAGTGAACGGACATTGAACACTGAAGCTTTCTTT. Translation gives CASSERTLNTEAFF.

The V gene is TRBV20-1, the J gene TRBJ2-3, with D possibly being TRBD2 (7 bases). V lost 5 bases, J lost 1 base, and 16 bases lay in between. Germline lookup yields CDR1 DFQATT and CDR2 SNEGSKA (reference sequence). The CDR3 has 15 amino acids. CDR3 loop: CSAPLGGAGTDTQYF. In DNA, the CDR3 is TGCAGTGCTCCCCTTGGGGGGGCAGGCACAGATACGCAGTATTTT.

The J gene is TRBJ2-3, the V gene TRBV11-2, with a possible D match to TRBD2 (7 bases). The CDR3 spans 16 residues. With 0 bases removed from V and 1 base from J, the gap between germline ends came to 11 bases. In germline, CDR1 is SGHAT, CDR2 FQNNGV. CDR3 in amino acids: CASSLELGGGTDTQYF. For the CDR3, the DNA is TGTGCCAGCAGCTTAGAATTAGGGGGGGGCACAGATACGCAGTATTTT. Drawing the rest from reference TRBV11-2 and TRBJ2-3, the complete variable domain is EAGVAQSPRYKIIEKRQSVAFWCNPISGHATLYWYQQILGQGPKLLIQFQNNGVVDDSQLPKDRFSAERLKGVDSTLKIQPAKLEDSAVYLCASSLELGGGTDTQYFGPGTRLTVL.

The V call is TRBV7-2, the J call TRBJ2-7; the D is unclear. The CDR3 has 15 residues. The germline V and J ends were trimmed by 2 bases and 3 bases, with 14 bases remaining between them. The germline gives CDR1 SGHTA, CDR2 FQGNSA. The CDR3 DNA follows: TGTGCCAGCAGCTTACCTACCCAACCCATCTACGAGCAGTACTTC. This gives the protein CASSLPTQPIYEQYF.

This CDR3 reads CASRELAGTYNEQFF. In DNA, the CDR3 is TGTGCCAGCAGGGAACTAGCGGGGACCTACAATGAGCAGTTCTTC. This chain joins TRBV2 and TRBJ2-1; TRBD2 aligns across 10 bases. The CDR3 consists of 15 residues. V gave up 6 bases and J gave up 2 bases; unmatched junction bases: 4. CDR1 and CDR2 from the germline V gene are SNHLY and FYNNEI. The variable domain in full, completed from reference TRBV2 and TRBJ2-1, reads EPEVTQTPSHQVTQMGQEVILRCVPISNHLYFYWYRQILGQKVEFLVSFYNNEISEKSEIFDDQFSVERPDGSNFTLKIRSTKLEDSAMYFCASRELAGTYNEQFFGPGTRLTVL.

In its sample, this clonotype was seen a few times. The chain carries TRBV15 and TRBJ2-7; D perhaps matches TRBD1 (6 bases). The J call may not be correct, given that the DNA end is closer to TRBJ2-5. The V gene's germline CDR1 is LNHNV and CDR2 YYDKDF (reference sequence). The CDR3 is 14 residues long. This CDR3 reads CATSSWTGQTTQYF. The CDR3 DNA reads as TGTGCCACCAGCAGCTGGACGGGACAAACGACCCAGTACTTC.

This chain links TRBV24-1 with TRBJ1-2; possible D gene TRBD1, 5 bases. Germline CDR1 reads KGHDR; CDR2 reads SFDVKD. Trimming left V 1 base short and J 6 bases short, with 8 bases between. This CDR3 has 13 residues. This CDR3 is CATSDFGGDGYTF. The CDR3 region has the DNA TGTGCCACCAGTGATTTCGGGGGAGATGGCTACACCTTC.

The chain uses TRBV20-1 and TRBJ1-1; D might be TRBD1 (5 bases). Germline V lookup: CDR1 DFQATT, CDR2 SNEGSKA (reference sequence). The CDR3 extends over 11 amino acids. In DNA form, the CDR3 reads TGCAGGGCCGGGACCCCAAAGGAAACTTTCTTT. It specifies CRAGTPKETFF.